The clone carrying this TCR beta chain was detected only a few times. Its specificity is not known. Other nucleotide sequences from this sample produce the same CDR3. Sequencing targeted expressed TCRB transcripts, as all isolated RNA had been reverse transcribed. Assay: immunoSEQ multiplex PCR; the TCRdb copy retains only in-frame clones and omits some. The table records hundreds of thousands of clones, over 12% of them present only once. The record originates from a study of beta chain features in type 1 diabetes. Study-level points and caveats: Type 1 diabetes patients showed a moderate but significant shortening of TCRB CDR3s in all four CD4+ subsets. Naive, central memory and regulatory TCRB repertoires appeared more similar among patients than healthy donors.

The sample consisted of naive CD4+ T cells from blood. The receptor was isolated from a man younger than 35 with type 1 diabetes.

As DNA, the CDR3 is TGTGCCACCAGCAGAGATCGAGTATCTGGAAACACCATATATTTT. Translated, it gives CATSRDRVSGNTIYF. The rearrangement joins TRBV15 to TRBJ1-3; D unclear. The CDR3 sequence is 15 residues long. From germline, CDR1 is LNHNV and CDR2 YYDKDF (reference sequence). Trimming left V 0 bases short and J 1 base short, with 7 bases between.